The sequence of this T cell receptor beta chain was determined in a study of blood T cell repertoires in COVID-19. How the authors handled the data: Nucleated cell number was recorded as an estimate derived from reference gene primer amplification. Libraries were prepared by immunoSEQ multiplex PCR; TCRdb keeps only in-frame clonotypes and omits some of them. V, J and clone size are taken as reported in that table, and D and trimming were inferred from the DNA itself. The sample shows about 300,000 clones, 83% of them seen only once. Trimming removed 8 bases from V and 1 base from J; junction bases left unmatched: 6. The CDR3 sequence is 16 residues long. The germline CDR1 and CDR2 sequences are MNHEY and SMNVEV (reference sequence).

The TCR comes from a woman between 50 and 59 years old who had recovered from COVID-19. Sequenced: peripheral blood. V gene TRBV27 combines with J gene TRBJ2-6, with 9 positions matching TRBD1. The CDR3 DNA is TGTGCCAGCGGTCGGGACAGGGTGTCTGGGGCCAACGTCCTGACTTTC. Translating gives CASGRDRVSGANVLTF.